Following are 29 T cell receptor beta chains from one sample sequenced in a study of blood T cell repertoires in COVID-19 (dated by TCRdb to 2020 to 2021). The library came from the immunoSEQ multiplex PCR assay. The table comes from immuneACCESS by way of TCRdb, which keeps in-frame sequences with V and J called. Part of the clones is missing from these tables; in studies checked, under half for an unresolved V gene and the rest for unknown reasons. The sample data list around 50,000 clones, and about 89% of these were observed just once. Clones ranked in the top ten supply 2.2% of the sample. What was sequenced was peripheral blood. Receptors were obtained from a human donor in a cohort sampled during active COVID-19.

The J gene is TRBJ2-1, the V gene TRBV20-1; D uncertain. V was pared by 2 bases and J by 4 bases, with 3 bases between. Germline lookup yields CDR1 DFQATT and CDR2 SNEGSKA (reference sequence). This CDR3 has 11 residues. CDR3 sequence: CSARPYNEQFF. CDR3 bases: TGCAGTGCTAGACCATACAATGAGCAGTTCTTC.

The CDR3: CASSFSAGGLLSGNTIYF. The CDR3 DNA reads as TGTGCCAGCAGCTTCAGTGCCGGGGGGCTCCTATCTGGAAACACCATATATTTT. The V gene is TRBV11-2, the J gene TRBJ1-3; possible D gene TRBD1, 6 bases. The CDR3 has 18 residues. V was trimmed by 3 bases and J by 1 base, leaving 19 bases between them. Germline-derived CDR1 and CDR2 are SGHAT and FQNNGV.

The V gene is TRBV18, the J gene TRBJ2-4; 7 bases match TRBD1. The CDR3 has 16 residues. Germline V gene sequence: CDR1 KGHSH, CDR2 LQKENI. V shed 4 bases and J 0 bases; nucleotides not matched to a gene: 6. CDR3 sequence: CASSLTGQLAKNIQYF. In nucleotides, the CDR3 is TGTGCCAGCTCACTAACGGGACAGCTAGCCAAAAACATTCAGTACTTC.

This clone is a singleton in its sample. CDR3 in amino acids: CASSTPGYAQETQYF. The CDR3 DNA reads as TGTGCCAGCAGTACCCCGGGGTACGCCCAAGAGACCCAGTACTTC. This chain joins TRBV6-2 or TRBV6-3 and TRBJ2-5; D possibly corresponds to TRBD2 (5 bases). Trimming took off 5 bases at V and 1 base at J, with 14 bases between the two ends. CDR1 MNHEY and CDR2 SVGEGT come from the germline V gene. CDR3 size: 15 residues.

The CDR3 DNA reads TGTGCCAGCTTCGATTCGGTCGGCTACACCTTC. Translated, it gives CASFDSVGYTF. The chain carries TRBV6-5 and TRBJ1-2, with D unresolved. Looked up from germline, CDR1 is MNHEY and CDR2 is SVGAGI. Trimming shortened V by 8 bases and J by 8 bases, and 12 bases separated the two germline ends. The CDR3 spans 11 residues.

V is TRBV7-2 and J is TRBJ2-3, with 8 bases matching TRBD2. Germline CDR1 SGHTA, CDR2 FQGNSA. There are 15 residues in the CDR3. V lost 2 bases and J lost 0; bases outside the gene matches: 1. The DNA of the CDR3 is TGTGCCAGCAGCTTATCTAGCGGGAGCACAGATACGCAGTATTTT. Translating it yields CASSLSSGSTDTQYF.

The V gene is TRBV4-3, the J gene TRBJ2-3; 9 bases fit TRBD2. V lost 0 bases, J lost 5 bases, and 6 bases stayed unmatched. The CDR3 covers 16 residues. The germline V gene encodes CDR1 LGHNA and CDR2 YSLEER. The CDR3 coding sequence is TGCGCCAGCAGCCAAGATCGACTAGCGGCGCAAGATACGCAGTATTTT. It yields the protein CASSQDRLAAQDTQYF.

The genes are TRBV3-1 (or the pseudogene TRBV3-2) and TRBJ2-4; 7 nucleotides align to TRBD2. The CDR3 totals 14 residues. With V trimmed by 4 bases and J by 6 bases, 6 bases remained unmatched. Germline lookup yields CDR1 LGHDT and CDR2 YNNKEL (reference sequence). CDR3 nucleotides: TGTGCCAGCAGCCTATTGGGGAGGGGAAACATTCAGTACTTC. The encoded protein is CASSLLGRGNIQYF.

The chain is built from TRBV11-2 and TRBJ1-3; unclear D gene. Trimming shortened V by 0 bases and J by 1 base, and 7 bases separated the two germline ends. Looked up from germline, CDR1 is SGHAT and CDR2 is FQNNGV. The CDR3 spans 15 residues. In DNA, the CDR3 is TGTGCCAGCAGCTTAGAGTCCTTTTCTGGAAACACCATATATTTT. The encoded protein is CASSLESFSGNTIYF.

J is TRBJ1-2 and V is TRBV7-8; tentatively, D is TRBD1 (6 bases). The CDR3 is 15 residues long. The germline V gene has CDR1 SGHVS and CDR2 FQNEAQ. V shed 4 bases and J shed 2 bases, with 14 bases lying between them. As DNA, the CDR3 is TGTGCCAGCAGCTCGGCACTACAGGGAAACTATGGCTACACCTTC. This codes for CASSSALQGNYGYTF.

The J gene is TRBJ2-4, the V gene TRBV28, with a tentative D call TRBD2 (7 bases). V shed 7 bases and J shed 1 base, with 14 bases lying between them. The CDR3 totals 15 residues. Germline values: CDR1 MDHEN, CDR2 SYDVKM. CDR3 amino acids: CASTPGGAAKNIQYF. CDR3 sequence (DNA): TGTGCCAGCACACCTGGGGGGGCTGCCAAAAACATTCAGTACTTC.

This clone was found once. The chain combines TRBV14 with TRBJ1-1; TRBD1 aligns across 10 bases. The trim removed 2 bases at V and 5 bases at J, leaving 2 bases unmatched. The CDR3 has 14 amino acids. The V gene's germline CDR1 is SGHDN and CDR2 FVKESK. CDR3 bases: TGTGCCAGCAGCCAATGGGACAGGGGTACTGAAGCTTTCTTT. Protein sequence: CASSQWDRGTEAFF.

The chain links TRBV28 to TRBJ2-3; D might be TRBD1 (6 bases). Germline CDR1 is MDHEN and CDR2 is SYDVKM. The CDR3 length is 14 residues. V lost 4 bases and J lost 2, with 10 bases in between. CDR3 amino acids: CASSSDSHTDTQYF. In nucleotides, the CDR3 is TGTGCCAGCAGTTCGGACAGCCACACAGATACGCAGTATTTT.

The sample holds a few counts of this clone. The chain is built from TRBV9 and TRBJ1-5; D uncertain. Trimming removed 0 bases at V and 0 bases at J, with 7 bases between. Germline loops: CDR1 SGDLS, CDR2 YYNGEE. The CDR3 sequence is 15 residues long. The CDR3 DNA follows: TGTGCCAGCAGCGTAGATCACAGTAGCAATCAGCCCCAGCATTTT. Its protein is CASSVDHSSNQPQHF.

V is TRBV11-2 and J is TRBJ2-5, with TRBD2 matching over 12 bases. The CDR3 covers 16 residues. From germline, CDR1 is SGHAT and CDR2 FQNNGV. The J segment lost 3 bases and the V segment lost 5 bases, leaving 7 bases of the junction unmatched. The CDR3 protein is CASSERTSGNEETQYF. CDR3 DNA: TGTGCCAGCAGCGAAAGGACTAGCGGGAACGAAGAGACCCAGTACTTC.

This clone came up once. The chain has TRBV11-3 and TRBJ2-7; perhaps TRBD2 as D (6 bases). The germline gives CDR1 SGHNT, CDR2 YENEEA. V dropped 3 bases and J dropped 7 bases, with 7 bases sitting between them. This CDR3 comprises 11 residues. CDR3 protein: CASSFGGEQYF. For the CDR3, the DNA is TGTGCCAGCAGCTTCGGGGGAGAGCAGTACTTC.

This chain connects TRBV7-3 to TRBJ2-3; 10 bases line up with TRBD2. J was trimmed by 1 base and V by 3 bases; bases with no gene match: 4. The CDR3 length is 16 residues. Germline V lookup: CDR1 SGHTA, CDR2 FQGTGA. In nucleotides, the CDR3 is TGTGCCAGCAGCTTCAGTCTAGCGGGGGGCACAGATACGCAGTATTTT. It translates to CASSFSLAGGTDTQYF.

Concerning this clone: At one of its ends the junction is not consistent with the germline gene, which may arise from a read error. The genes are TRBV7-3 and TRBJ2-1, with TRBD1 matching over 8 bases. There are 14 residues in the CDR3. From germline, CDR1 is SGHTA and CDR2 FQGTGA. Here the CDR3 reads CASSITGGYNEQFF. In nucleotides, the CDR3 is TGTGCCAGCAGCATAACAGGGGGCTACAATGAGCAGTTCTTC.

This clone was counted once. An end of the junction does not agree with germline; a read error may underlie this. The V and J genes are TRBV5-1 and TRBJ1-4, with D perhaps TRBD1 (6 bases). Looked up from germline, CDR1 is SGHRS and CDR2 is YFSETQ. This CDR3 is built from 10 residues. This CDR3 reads CASSGPGHAF. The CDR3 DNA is TGCGCCAGCAGCGGACCGGGACATGCTTTT.

DNA for the CDR3: TGCGCCAGCAGCTTGGCAGGGGTTCGTGAGCAGTTCTTC. It codes for CASSLAGVREQFF. The chain combines TRBV5-1 with TRBJ2-1; maybe TRBD1 (6 bases). In germline, CDR1 is SGHRS, CDR2 YFSETQ. The CDR3 extends over 13 amino acids. V was pared by 0 bases and J by 9 bases, with 10 bases between.

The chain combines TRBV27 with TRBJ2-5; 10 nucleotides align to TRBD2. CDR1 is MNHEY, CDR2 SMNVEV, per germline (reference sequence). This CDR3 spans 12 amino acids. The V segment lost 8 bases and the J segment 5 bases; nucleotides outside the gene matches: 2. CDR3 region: CASGLAAETQYF. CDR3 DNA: TGTGCCAGCGGACTAGCGGCGGAGACCCAGTACTTC.

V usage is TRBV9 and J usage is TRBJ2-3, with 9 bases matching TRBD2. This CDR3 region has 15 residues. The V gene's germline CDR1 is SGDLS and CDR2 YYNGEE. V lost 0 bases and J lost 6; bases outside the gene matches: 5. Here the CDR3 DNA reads TGTGCCAGCAGCGTAGTCAGCGGGAGGACGGATACGCAGTATTTT. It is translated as CASSVVSGRTDTQYF.

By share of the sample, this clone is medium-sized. The CDR3 here is CASSPPGGRGEAFF. DNA of the CDR3: TGTGCCAGCAGCCCCCCGGGAGGGCGCGGTGAAGCTTTCTTT. The V call is TRBV7-9, the J call TRBJ1-1, with no clear D. Germline CDR1 SEHNR, CDR2 FQNEAQ (reference sequence). Trimming shortened V by 5 bases and J by 7 bases, and 17 bases separated the two germline ends. The CDR3 covers 14 residues.

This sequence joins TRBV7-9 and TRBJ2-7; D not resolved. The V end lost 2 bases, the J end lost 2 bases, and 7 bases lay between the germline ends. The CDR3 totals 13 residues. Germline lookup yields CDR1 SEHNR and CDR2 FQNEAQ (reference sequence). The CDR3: CASSLNGAYEQYF. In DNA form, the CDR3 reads TGTGCCAGCAGCTTAAACGGTGCCTACGAGCAGTACTTC.

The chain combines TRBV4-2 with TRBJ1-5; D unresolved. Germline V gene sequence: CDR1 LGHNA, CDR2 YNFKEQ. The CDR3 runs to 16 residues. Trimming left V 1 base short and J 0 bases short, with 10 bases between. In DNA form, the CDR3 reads TGTGCCAGCAGCCAAGGGGCAAGTTATAGCAATCAGCCCCAGCATTTT. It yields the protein CASSQGASYSNQPQHF.

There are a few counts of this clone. CDR3 in DNA: TGTGCCAGCAGCGTTAGTAGTGGTCTTGATGAGCAGTTCTTC. The encoded protein is CASSVSSGLDEQFF. The rearrangement links TRBV9 to TRBJ2-1; D is undetermined. V dropped 2 bases and J dropped 8 bases, with 14 bases sitting between them. There are 14 residues in the CDR3. Germline CDR1 reads SGDLS; CDR2 reads YYNGEE.

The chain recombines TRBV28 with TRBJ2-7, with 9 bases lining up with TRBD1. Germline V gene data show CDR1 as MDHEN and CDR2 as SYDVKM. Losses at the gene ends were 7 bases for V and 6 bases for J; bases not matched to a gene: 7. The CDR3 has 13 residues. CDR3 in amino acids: CASINRGRPEQYF. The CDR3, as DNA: TGTGCCAGCATAAACAGGGGGCGTCCCGAGCAGTACTTC.

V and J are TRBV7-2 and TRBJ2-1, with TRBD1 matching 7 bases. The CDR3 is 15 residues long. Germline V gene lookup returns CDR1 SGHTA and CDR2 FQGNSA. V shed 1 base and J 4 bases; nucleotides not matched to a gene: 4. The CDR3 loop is CASSLDRGRYNEQFF. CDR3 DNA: TGTGCCAGCAGCTTAGACAGGGGCAGGTACAATGAGCAGTTCTTC.

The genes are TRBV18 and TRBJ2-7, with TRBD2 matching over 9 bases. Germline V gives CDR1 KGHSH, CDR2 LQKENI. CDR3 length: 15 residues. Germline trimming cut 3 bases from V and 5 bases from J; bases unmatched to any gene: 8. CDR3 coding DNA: TGTGCCAGCTCACCGAAAGCGGGGGGAAGCGACGAGCAGTACTTC. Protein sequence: CASSPKAGGSDEQYF.